This entry lists 20 T cell receptor beta chains sequenced from one sample in a study of T cell responses to AZD1222 COVID-19 vaccine. The table came from immunoSEQ multiplex PCR; TCRdb's copy has only in-frame clones and leaves some out. The sample holds about 150,000 clones, around nine tenths seen once. The material was peripheral blood, obtained on day 0 of AZD1222 vaccination. These receptors all come from an adult in good health.

In this sample, this clone turned up once. J is TRBJ2-1 and V is TRBV6-4; 8 bases align to TRBD2. V trimming: 4 bases; J trimming: 10 bases; junction bases outside the gene matches: 6. The CDR3 is made up of 13 amino acids. The germline V gene has CDR1 MRHNA and CDR2 SNTAGT. The CDR3 DNA follows: TGTGCCAGCAGTGGATATTCGGGAGGGGAGCAGTTCTTC. Encoded protein: CASSGYSGGEQFF.

The chain is built from TRBV28 and TRBJ1-2, with D possibly matching TRBD1 (6 bases). V lost 6 bases to trimming and J lost 8 bases, with 19 bases between them. Germline V gene data show CDR1 as MDHEN and CDR2 as SYDVKM. The CDR3 covers 14 residues. In nucleotides, the CDR3 is TGTGCCAGCAGGGCTTGGGGGGGGCCGAAGGGCTACACCTTC. It translates to CASRAWGGPKGYTF.

The chain couples TRBV28 to TRBJ2-7; D is ambiguous. Germline assignment: CDR1 MDHEN and CDR2 SYDVKM. The V and J ends lost 5 bases and 3 bases respectively, with 8 bases between them. This CDR3 contains 12 residues. CDR3 DNA sequence: TGTGCCAGCAGTGTAGGGATCTACGAGCAGTACTTC. It yields the protein CASSVGIYEQYF.

This rearrangement joins TRBV6-1 to TRBJ1-5; TRBD1 aligns across 9 bases. The germline V gene has CDR1 MNHNS and CDR2 SASEGT. CDR3 length equals 16 residues. Unmatched junction bases numbered 6, after V lost 6 bases and J lost 0 bases. DNA for the CDR3: TGTGCCAGCAGAGAAACAGGGGGCTATAGCAATCAGCCCCAGCATTTT. Translated, it gives CASRETGGYSNQPQHF.

The J gene is TRBJ1-1, the V gene TRBV6-5; TRBD1 might be the D (5 bases). With 5 bases removed from V and 1 base from J, the gap between germline ends came to 14 bases. The CDR3 loop spans 15 amino acids. The germline V gene has CDR1 MNHEY and CDR2 SVGAGI. The CDR3 bases are TGTGCCAGCAGTCCCTTTGGGACGGCGAACACTGAAGCTTTCTTT. Its translation is CASSPFGTANTEAFF.

This rearrangement joins TRBV6-2 or TRBV6-3 to TRBJ1-5; possible D gene TRBD1, 6 bases. V lost 2 bases and J 4 bases, leaving 12 bases between the germline ends. The CDR3 extends over 15 amino acids. CDR1 and CDR2 from the germline V gene are MNHEY and SVGEGT. The CDR3 is CASSYPGQNNQPQHF. The CDR3 nucleotides are TGTGCCAGCAGTTACCCCGGACAGAATAATCAGCCCCAGCATTTT.

V and J are TRBV9 and TRBJ2-1; TRBD1 might be the D (7 bases). CDR1 SGDLS and CDR2 YYNGEE come from the germline V gene. V shed 2 bases and J shed 3 bases, with 12 bases lying between them. The CDR3 loop spans 15 amino acids. The CDR3 bases are TGTGCCAGCAGCGTGGAGGGGGCTTTCTACAATGAGCAGTTCTTC. This sequence encodes CASSVEGAFYNEQFF.

V gene TRBV13 combines with J gene TRBJ2-1; 10 nucleotides match TRBD2. In germline, CDR1 is PRHDT, CDR2 FYEKMQ (reference sequence). V trimming: 4 bases; J trimming: 7 bases; junction bases outside the gene matches: 7. This CDR3 is 15 amino acids long. This chain's CDR3 is CASSSKREGLNEQFF. The DNA for the CDR3 is TGTGCCAGCAGCTCCAAGCGGGAGGGCCTGAATGAGCAGTTCTTC.

The rearrangement uses TRBV9 and TRBJ2-2, with D hard to call. The CDR3 is 14 amino acids. V gave up 0 bases and J gave up 4 bases, with 7 bases separating them. Germline CDR1 reads SGDLS; CDR2 reads YYNGEE. CDR3 loop: CASSVGTVTGELFF. The CDR3 coding sequence is TGTGCCAGCAGCGTAGGGACGGTCACCGGGGAGCTGTTTTTT.

This chain connects TRBV28 to TRBJ1-4; D not resolved. The CDR3 extends over 14 amino acids. Trimming took off 6 bases at V and 5 bases at J, with 13 bases between the two ends. Germline CDR1 reads MDHEN; CDR2 reads SYDVKM. This CDR3 reads CASRRPSYNEKLFF. CDR3 DNA sequence: TGTGCCAGCAGACGCCCATCTTACAATGAAAAACTGTTTTTT.

The V call is TRBV5-5, the J call TRBJ2-1, with D perhaps TRBD2 (6 bases). Trimming left V 2 bases short and J 7 bases short, with 7 bases between. Per germline, CDR1 SGHKS and CDR2 YYEKEE (reference sequence). This CDR3 region has 12 residues. The CDR3 DNA reads as TGTGCCAGCAGCTTTGCGGGGAATGAGCAGTTCTTC. It specifies CASSFAGNEQFF.

The chain employs TRBV19 and TRBJ1-2, with unresolved D. The CDR3 covers 12 residues. CDR1 and CDR2 (germline): LNHDA, SQIVND (reference sequence). V gave up 11 bases and J gave up 4 bases, with 14 bases separating them. The CDR3 loop is CAVLRQTYGYTF. The CDR3 DNA follows: TGTGCCGTCCTCCGGCAGACCTATGGCTACACCTTC.

The rearrangement links TRBV5-1 to TRBJ2-3, with 7 positions matching TRBD2. Unmatched junction bases numbered 5, after V lost 5 bases and J lost 8 bases. Germline loops: CDR1 SGHRS, CDR2 YFSETQ. The CDR3 has 12 amino acids. CDR3 in amino acids: CASSRTSVTQYF. The CDR3 DNA reads TGCGCCAGCAGTCGGACTAGTGTTACGCAGTATTTT.

The gene calls are TRBV28 and TRBJ2-7; 8 nucleotides line up with TRBD2. This CDR3 contains 13 residues. Looked up from germline, CDR1 is MDHEN and CDR2 is SYDVKM. Trimming removed 7 bases from V and 6 bases from J; junction bases left unmatched: 8. The CDR3 DNA sequence: TGTGCCAGCACCTCTGGGGCGGGAGGCGAGCAGTACTTC. It specifies CASTSGAGGEQYF. Based on the CDR3 plus reference TRBV28 and TRBJ2-7, the full variable domain is DVKVTQSSRYLVKRTGEKVFLECVQDMDHENMFWYRQDPGLGLRLIYFSYDVKMKEKGDIPEGYSVSREKKERFSLILESASTNQTSMYLCASTSGAGGEQYFGPGTRLTVT.

The V gene is TRBV5-1, the J gene TRBJ1-1, with D tentatively TRBD1 (6 bases). CDR1 SGHRS and CDR2 YFSETQ come from the germline V gene. The CDR3 sequence is 17 residues long. V was trimmed by 0 bases and J by 0 bases, leaving 15 bases between them. The CDR3 sequence: CASSLGQGRPMNTEAFF. The CDR3 DNA sequence: TGCGCCAGCAGCTTGGGTCAGGGGAGGCCCATGAACACTGAAGCTTTCTTT.

The V and J genes are TRBV2 and TRBJ1-5; 7 bases agree with TRBD1. Trimming cost V 3 bases and J 2 bases; bases outside gene matches: 1. Germline loops: CDR1 SNHLY, CDR2 FYNNEI. The CDR3 spans 14 residues. The CDR3 DNA is TGTGCCAGCAGTGATGGGACAGGCAATCAGCCCCAGCATTTT. This sequence encodes CASSDGTGNQPQHF.

The chain has TRBV5-1 and TRBJ1-2, with D possibly TRBD1 on 5 matching bases. The CDR3 has 15 residues. The germline V gene has CDR1 SGHRS and CDR2 YFSETQ. V shed 4 bases and J shed 4 bases, with 17 bases lying between them. The CDR3 is CASSNPDTRGYGYTF. In nucleotides, the CDR3 is TGCGCCAGCAGCAACCCGGACACTCGTGGCTATGGCTACACCTTC.

The chain recombines TRBV6-5 with TRBJ2-3, with unresolved D. This CDR3 comprises 15 residues. Germline-derived CDR1 and CDR2 are MNHEY and SVGAGI. Trimming took 3 bases from V and 1 from J, leaving 11 bases between them. The CDR3 loop is CASSYWAVGTDTQYF. The CDR3 coding sequence is TGTGCCAGCAGTTATTGGGCGGTCGGCACAGATACGCAGTATTTT.

A single count supports this clone. CDR3 region: CASSLGRGQGVTGELFF. The CDR3 nucleotides are TGTGCCAGCAGCTTGGGCCGCGGACAGGGGGTCACCGGGGAGCTGTTTTTT. J is TRBJ2-2 and V is TRBV5-6, with 10 bases identical to TRBD1. CDR3 size: 17 residues. The germline CDR1 and CDR2 sequences are SGHDT and YYEEEE. Losses at the gene ends were 0 bases for V and 4 bases for J; bases not matched to a gene: 6. Filled out from reference TRBV5-6 and TRBJ2-2, the complete variable domain reads DAGVTQSPTHLIKTRGQQVTLRCSPKSGHDTVSWYQQALGQGPQFIFQYYEEEERQRGNFPDRFSGHQFPNYSSELNVNALLLGDSALYLCASSLGRGQGVTGELFFGEGSRLTVL.

This clone occurred once. The chain recombines TRBV5-8 with TRBJ2-7; D not certain. The CDR3 runs to 13 residues. Germline V CDR1 and CDR2: SGHTS, YDEGEE. V was clipped by 6 bases and J by 2 bases, with 12 bases between them. The CDR3 sequence: CASTIAPTYEQYF. The CDR3 DNA is TGTGCCAGCACGATAGCCCCAACCTACGAGCAGTACTTC.